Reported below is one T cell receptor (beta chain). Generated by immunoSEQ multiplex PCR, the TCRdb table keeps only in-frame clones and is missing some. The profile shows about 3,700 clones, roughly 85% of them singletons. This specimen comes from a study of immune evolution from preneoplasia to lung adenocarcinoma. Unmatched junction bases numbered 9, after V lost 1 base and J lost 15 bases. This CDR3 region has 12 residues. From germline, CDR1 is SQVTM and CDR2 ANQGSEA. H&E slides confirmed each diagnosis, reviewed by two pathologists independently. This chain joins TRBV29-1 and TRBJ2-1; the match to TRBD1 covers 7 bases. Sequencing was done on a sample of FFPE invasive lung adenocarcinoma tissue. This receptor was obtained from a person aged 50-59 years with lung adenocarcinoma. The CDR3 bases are TGCAGCGTTGAAGGAGGGGGACAGAGGTGGTTCTTC. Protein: CSVEGGGQRWFF.